The TCR beta chain described here comes from a study of blood T cells in healthy people across ages. Study-level background: Through template switching, about one barcoded beta molecule was captured per two T cells, as measured in model experiments. Study-wide points: Donors of long life had a larger count of naive CD4+ cells and greater diversity than aged donors. Donor CMV status was unknown, possibly confounding expanded clonotype changes.

Trimming took 8 bases from V and 4 from J, leaving 16 bases between them. Germline CDR1 PRHDT, CDR2 FYEKMQ (reference sequence). The CDR3 spans 14 residues. With a J-beta primer mix and a sample-barcoded 5' primer, a second PCR ran about 7 to 11 cycles. Each cDNA molecule carried a tag from a template-switch adaptor that contained 12 random nucleotides. TCRdb itself ran the 5' RACE reads through MiXCR, one entry per CDR3 protein. The repertoire has 1.5 million to 2 million distinct CDR3 sequences, around 35% of them found once; the top ten carry about 10%. This clonotype was seen more than once but under ten times. The antigen is not known.

The sample comprised blood. The genes are TRBV13 and TRBJ2-3; D is possibly TRBD2 (6 bases). The receptor was derived from a woman aged 30 to 39 in good health. CDR3 amino acids: CASALREIADTQYF. CDR3 nucleotides: TGTGCCAGCGCTTTACGGGAGATCGCAGATACGCAGTATTTT.